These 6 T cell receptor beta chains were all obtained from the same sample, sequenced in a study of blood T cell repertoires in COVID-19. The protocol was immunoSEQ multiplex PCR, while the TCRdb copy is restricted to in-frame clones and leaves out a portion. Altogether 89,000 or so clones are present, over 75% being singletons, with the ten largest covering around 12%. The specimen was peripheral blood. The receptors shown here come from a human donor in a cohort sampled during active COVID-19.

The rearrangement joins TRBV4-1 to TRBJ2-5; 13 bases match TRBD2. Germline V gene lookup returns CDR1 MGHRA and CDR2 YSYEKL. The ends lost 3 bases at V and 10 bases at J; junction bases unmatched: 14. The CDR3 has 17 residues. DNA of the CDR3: TGCGCCAGCAGCCAGGAACCGACTAGCGGGGGGCCCGGGCACCAGTACTTC. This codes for CASSQEPTSGGPGHQYF.

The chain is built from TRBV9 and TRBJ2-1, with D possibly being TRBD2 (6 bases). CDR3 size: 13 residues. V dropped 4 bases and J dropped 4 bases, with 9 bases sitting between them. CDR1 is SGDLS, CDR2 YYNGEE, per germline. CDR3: CASSPGVYNEQFF. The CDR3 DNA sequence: TGTGCCAGCAGCCCGGGGGTTTACAATGAGCAGTTCTTC.

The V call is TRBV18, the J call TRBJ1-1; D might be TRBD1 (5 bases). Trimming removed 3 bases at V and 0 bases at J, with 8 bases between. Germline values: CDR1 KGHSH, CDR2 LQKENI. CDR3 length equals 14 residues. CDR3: CASSPGGLNTEAFF. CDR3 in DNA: TGTGCCAGCTCACCCGGGGGGTTGAACACTGAAGCTTTCTTT.

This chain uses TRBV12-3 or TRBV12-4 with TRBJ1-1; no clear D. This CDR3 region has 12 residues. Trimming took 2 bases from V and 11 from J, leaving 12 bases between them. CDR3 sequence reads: CASSLREWLAFF. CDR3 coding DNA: TGTGCCAGCAGTTTACGGGAATGGCTGGCTTTCTTT.

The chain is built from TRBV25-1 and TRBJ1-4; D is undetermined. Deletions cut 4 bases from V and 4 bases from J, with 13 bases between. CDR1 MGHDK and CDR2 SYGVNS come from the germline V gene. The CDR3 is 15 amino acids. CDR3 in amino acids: CASSALDGYNEKLFF. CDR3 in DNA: TGTGCCAGCAGTGCCCTCGACGGGTATAATGAAAAACTGTTTTTT.

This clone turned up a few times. The CDR3 region is CASSFPDQPQHF. CDR3 nucleotide sequence: TGTGCCAGCAGCTTCCCCGATCAGCCCCAGCATTTT. The chain carries TRBV5-4 and TRBJ1-5; no definite D call. The V gene lost 2 bases and the J gene lost 5 bases, with 5 bases spanning the gap. The germline V gene encodes CDR1 SGHNT and CDR2 YYREEE (reference sequence). The CDR3 extends over 12 amino acids.